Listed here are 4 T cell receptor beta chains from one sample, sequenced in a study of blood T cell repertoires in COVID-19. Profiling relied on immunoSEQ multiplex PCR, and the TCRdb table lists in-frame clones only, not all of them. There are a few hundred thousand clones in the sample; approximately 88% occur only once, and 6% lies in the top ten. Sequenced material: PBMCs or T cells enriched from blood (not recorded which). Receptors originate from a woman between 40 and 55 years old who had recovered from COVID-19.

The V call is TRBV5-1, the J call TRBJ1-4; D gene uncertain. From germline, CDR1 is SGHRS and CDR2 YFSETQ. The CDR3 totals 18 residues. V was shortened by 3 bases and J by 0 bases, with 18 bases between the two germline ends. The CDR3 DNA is TGCGCCAGCAGCTCTCGCTACGGACTCCGAGCAACTAATGAAAAACTGTTTTTT. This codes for CASSSRYGLRATNEKLFF.

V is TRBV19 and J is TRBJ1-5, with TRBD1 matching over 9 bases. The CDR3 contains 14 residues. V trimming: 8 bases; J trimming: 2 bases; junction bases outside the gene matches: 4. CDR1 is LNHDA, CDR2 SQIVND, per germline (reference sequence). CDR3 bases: TGTGCCAGTTCGGACAGGGGCGGCAATCAGCCCCAGCATTTT. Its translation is CASSDRGGNQPQHF. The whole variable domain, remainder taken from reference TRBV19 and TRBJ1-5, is DGGITQSPKYLFRKEGQNVTLSCEQNLNHDAMYWYRQDPGQGLRLIYYSQIVNDFQKGDIAEGYSVSREKKESFPLTVTSAQKNPTAFYLCASSDRGGNQPQHFGDGTRLSIL.

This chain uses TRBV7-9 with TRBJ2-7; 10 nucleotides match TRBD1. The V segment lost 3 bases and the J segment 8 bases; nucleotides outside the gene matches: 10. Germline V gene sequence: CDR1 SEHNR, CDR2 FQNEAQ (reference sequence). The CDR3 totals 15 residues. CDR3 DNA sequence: TGTGCCAGCAGCTTTCCGGGACAGGGGCCCGCCAAGCAGTACTTC. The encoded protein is CASSFPGQGPAKQYF.

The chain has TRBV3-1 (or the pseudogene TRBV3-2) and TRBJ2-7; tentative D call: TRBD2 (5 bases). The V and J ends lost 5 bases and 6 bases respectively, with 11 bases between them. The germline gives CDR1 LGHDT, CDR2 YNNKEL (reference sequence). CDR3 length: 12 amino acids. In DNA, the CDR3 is TGTGCCAGCAGCGAACTGGGGAGCGAGCAGTACTTC. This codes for CASSELGSEQYF.